What follows describes a single TCR beta chain. Its antigen specificity is not known. For every CD8+ T cell subset, 300,000 cells were flow-sorted straight into RLT lysis buffer, and each subset was sorted in triplicate. Naive CD8+ T cells were defined stringently as CD45RO-CCR7+CD27+CD95- to exclude memory contaminants. Using standard density gradient centrifugation, peripheral blood mononuclear cells were isolated from buffy coats. A FACSAria III was used to flow-sort naive CXCR3-negative and CXCR3-positive CD8+ T cells. An RNeasy Mini Kit was used to extract total RNA from the sorted cells. This specimen comes from a study of CXCR3-negative and CXCR3-positive naive CD8 T cells (dated by TCRdb to the late 2010s). Background for the entire study: About 150 million TRB reads were obtained in total, roughly 1.5 +/- 0.3 million reads per library. The TRBV-TRBJ cluster analysis covered naive subsets from about five donors and memory cells from 3 donors. Diversity and physicochemical repertoire analyses covered about a dozen donors pooled from two independent experiments. Broad study findings and their caveats: Within the same donor, TRBV-TRBJ usage looked similar between naive CXCR3-negative and CXCR3-positive cells, but memory cells had distinct patterns. Because CXCR3 expression was partially decreased after cryopreservation, freshly isolated PBMCs were used for most assays. Repertoire diversity was comparably high in both naive subsets but much lower in memory CD8+ T cells. Because surface CD5, which is linked to self-reactivity in mice, was comparable between the naive subsets, TCR interaction strength was also inferred from TRB CDR3 physicochemical properties. Compared with CXCR3-negative naive cells, CXCR3-positive naive cells had TRB CDR3s with higher hydrophobicity (lower Kidera factor 4), lower energy, and higher strength and volume indices.

Instrument on record: NextSeq 550. The Human TCR Profiling Kit (MiLaboratory) was used to prepare UMI-labeled 5' RACE TRB cDNA libraries. cDNA synthesis used the entire amount of extracted RNA, and PCR amplification then used the entire amount of cDNA produced. Libraries were prepared in parallel with an identical number of PCR cycles. The authors' analysis ran thus. MIGEC and MiXCR extracted about 50,000 +/- 10,000 unique UMI-labeled TRB cDNA molecules per library, requiring at least two reads per UMI. On average, each library contained approximately 40,000 +/- 10,000 functional in-frame TRB CDR3 nucleotide clonotypes without stop codons. After each sample was downsampled to 5000 UMI-labeled TRB molecules, VDJtools was used to calculate diversity metrics such as normalized Shannon-Wiener and Chao1. VDJtools computed clonotype-size-weighted physicochemical properties of the central five CDR3 residues: interaction energy, strength, volume and Kidera factor 4. Once TCRdb had reprocessed the reads, it stored one entry per CDR3 protein sequence and supplied no DNA. TCRdb, rather than the study authors, made the V and J calls. The table for this sample lists about 130,000 distinct CDR3 sequences. Approximately 0.54% of the sample comes from the top ten.

The origin of this receptor is a human donor in good health. Some clones in this sample may be carry-over from other donors' samples. Input material: naive CXCR3+ CD8+ T cells from blood. This specimen's cell subset or site label, per the study, means: CD45RO-CCR7+CD27+CD95- naive CD8+ T cells expressing CXCR3 (TNR3+).

The CDR3 has the sequence CSVVTQTSDEQFF. The chain uses TRBV29-1 and TRBJ2-1. The cysteine opens and the phenylalanine closes a CDR3 of 13 amino acids. No DNA was logged. CDR1 SQVTM and CDR2 ANQGSEA were looked up in the germline V gene.